A single T cell receptor (beta chain) is shown here with its context. As yet, its antigen is unknown. Using immunoSEQ multiplex PCR, the repertoire was profiled, and TCRdb retains in-frame clones only, with some absent. This sample yields 1,400,000 or so clones, of which just under 99% are seen a single time; approximately 0.4% belongs to the top ten. Germline lookup yields CDR1 SGHAT and CDR2 FQNNGV. There are 16 residues in the CDR3. Trimming removed 3 bases from V and 5 bases from J; junction bases left unmatched: 6. This record belongs to a study of shared clonotypes between healthy human individuals. Regarding the study as a whole: Richness estimates generally favored naive over memory subsets.

Sequencing was done on a sample of naive CD4+ T cells sorted from blood. Sample subset: CD45RA+ positively selected. This chain uses TRBV11-2 with TRBJ2-4; 11 bases match TRBD2. The receptor was derived from a man in his thirties or forties in good health. DNA of the CDR3: TGTGCCAGCAGCTTCGGGACTAGCGGAAGTGAAAACATTCAGTACTTC. This codes for CASSFGTSGSENIQYF.